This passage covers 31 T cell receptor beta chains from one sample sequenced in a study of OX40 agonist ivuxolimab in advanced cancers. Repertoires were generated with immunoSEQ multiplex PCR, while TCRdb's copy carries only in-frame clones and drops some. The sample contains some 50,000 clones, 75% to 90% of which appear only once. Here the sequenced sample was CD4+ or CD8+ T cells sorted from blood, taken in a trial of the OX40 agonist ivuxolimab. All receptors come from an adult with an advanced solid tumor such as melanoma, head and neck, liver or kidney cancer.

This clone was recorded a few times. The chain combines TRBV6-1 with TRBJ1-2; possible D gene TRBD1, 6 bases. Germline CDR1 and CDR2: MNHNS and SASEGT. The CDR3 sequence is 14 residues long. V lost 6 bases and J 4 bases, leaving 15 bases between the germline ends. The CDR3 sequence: CASRLGGALYGYTF. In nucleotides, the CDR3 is TGTGCCAGCAGGCTGGGGGGGGCCCTCTATGGCTACACCTTC.

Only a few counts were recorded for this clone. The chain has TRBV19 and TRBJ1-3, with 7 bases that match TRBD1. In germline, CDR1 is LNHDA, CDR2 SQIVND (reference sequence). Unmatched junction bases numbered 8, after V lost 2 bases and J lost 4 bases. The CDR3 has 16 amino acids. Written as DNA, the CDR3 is TGTGCCAGTAGTATACGACAGGGACGGGAAGGAAACACCATATATTTT. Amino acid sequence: CASSIRQGREGNTIYF.

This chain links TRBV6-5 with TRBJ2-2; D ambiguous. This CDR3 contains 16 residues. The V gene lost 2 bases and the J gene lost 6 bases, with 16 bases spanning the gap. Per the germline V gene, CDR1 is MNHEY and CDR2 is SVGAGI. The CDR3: CASSYTKFGMPGELFF. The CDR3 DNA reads TGTGCCAGCAGTTACACAAAATTCGGAATGCCCGGGGAGCTGTTTTTT.

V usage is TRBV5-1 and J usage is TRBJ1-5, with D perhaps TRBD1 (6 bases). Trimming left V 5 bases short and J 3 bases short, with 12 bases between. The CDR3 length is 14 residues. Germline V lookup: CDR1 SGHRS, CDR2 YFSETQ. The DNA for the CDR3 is TGCGCCAGCAGGGAGACAGGTGACAATCAGCCCCAGCATTTT. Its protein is CASRETGDNQPQHF.

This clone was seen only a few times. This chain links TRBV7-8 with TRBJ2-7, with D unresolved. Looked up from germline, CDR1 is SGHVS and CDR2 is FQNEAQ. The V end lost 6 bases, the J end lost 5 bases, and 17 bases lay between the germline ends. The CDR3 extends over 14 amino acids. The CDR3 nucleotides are TGTGCCAGCAGAACCACCGCCTTCATCCACGAGCAGTACTTC. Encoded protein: CASRTTAFIHEQYF.

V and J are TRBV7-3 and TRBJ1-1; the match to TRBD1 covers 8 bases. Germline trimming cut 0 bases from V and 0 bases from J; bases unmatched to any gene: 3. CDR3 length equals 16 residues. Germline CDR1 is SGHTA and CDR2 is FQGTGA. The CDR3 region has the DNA TGTGCCAGCAGCTTAACAGGGACAGGCCTGAACACTGAAGCTTTCTTT. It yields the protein CASSLTGTGLNTEAFF.

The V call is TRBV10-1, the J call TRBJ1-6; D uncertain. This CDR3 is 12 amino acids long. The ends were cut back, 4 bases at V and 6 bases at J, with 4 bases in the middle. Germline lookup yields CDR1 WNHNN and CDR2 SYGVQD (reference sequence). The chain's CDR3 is CASSAGNSPLHF. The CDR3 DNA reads TGCGCCAGCAGTGCCGGTAATTCACCCCTCCACTTT.

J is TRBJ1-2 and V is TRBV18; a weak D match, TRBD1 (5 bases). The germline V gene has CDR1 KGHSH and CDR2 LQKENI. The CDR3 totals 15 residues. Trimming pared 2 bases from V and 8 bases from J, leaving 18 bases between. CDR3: CASSPVAGREDGYTF. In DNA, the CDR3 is TGTGCCAGCTCACCAGTGGCGGGGCGAGAAGACGGCTACACCTTC. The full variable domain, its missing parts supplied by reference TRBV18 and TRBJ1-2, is NAGVMQNPRHLVRRRGQEARLRCSPMKGHSHVYWYRQLPEEGLKFMVYLQKENIIDESGMPKERFSAEFPKEGPSILRIQQVVRGDSAAYFCASSPVAGREDGYTFGSGTRLTVV.

The CDR3 nucleotides are TGTGCCAGCAGCCCATTGACAGGGTTTGGCTACACCTTC. Translating it yields CASSPLTGFGYTF. The chain is built from TRBV7-6 and TRBJ1-2, with 7 nucleotides matching TRBD1. The CDR3 has 13 amino acids. V lost 5 bases, J lost 7 bases, and 7 bases stayed unmatched. CDR1 SGHVS and CDR2 FNYEAQ come from the germline V gene. Complete variable domain (other parts from reference TRBV7-6 and TRBJ1-2): GAGVSQSPRYKVTKRGQDVALRCDPISGHVSLYWYRQALGQGPEFLTYFNYEAQQDKSGLPNDRFSAERPEGSISTLTIQRTEQRDSAMYRCASSPLTGFGYTFGSGTRLTVV.

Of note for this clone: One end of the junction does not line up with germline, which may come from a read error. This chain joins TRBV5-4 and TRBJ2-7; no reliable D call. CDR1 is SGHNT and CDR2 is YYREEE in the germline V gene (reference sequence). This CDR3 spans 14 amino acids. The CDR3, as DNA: TGCGCCAGCAGCTTGGACCTTAGCTCCTACGAGCAGTACTTC. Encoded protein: CASSLDLSSYEQYF.

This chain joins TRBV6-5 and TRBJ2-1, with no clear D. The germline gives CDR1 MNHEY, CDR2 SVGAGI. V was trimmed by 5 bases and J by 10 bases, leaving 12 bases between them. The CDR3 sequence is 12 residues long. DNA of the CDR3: TGTGCCAGCAGTCAATACTACGGGGAGCAGTTCTTC. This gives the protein CASSQYYGEQFF.

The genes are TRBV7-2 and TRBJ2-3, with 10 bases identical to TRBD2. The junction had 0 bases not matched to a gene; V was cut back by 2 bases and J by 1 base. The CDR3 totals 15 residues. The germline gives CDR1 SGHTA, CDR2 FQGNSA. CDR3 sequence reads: CASSLLAGGTDTQYF. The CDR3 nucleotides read TGTGCCAGCAGCTTACTAGCGGGGGGCACAGATACGCAGTATTTT. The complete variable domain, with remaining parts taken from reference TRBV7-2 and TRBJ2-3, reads GAGVSQSPSNKVTEKGKDVELRCDPISGHTALYWYRQSLGQGLEFLIYFQGNSAPDKSGLPSDRFSAERTGGSVSTLTIQRTQQEDSAVYLCASSLLAGGTDTQYFGPGTRLTVL.

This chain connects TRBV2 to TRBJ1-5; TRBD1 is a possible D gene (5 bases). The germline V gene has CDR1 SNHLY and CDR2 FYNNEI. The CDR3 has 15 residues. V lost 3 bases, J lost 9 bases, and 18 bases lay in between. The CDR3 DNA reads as TGTGCCAGCAGTGATGCCGGGGGAAATACCCTGCCCCAGCATTTT. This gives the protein CASSDAGGNTLPQHF.

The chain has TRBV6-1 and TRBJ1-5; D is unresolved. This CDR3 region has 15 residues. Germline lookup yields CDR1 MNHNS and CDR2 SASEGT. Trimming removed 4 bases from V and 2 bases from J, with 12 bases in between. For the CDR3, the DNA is TGTGCCAGCAGTGCTCAAAGGGCCGGCAATCAGCCCCAGCATTTT. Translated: CASSAQRAGNQPQHF.

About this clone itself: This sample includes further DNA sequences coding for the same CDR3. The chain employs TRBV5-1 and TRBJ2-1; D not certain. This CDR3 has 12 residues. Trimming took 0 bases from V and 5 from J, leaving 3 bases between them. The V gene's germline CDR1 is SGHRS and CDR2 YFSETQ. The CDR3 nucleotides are TGCGCCAGCAGCTTGGGGGACAATGAGCAGTTCTTC. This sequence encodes CASSLGDNEQFF.

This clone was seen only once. This CDR3 is CASRSPPPSYEQYF. DNA of the CDR3: TGTGCCAGCAGGTCCCCTCCTCCCTCCTACGAGCAGTACTTC. V is TRBV6-6 and J is TRBJ2-7; D unresolved. The germline CDR1 and CDR2 sequences are MNHNY and SVGAGI (reference sequence). This CDR3 is built from 14 residues. Between the trimmed V and J ends, which lost 6 bases and 0 bases, there was a span of 12 bases.

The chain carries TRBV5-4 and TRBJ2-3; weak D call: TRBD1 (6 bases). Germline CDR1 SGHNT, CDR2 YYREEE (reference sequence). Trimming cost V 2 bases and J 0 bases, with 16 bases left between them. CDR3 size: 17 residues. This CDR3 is CASSFRSTGTSTDTQYF. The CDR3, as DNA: TGTGCCAGCAGCTTTCGTTCGACAGGCACTAGCACAGATACGCAGTATTTT.

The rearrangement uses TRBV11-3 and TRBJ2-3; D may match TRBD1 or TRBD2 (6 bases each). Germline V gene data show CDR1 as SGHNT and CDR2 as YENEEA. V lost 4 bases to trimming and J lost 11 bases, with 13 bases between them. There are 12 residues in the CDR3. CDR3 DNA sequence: TGTGCCAGCAGCTCCGGAGGGGGGAGGCAGTATTTT. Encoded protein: CASSSGGGRQYF.

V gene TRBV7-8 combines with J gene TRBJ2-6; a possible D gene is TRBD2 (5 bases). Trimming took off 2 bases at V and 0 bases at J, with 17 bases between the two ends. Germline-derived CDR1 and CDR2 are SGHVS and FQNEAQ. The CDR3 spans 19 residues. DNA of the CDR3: TGTGCCAGCAGCTTACATCTGGTGGACTCCGCCTCTGGGGCCAACGTCCTGACTTTC. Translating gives CASSLHLVDSASGANVLTF.

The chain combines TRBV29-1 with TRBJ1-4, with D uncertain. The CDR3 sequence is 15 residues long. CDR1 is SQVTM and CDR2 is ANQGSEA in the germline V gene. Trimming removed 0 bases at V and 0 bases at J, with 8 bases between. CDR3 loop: CSVEDLGSTNEKLFF. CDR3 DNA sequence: TGCAGCGTTGAAGATCTGGGGTCAACTAATGAAAAACTGTTTTTT.

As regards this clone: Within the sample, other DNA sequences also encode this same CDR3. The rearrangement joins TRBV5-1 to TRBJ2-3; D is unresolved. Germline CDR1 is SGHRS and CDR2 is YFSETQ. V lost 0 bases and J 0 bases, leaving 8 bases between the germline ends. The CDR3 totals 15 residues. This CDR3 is CASSLEGSSTDTQYF. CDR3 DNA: TGCGCCAGCAGCTTGGAGGGATCTAGCACAGATACGCAGTATTTT.

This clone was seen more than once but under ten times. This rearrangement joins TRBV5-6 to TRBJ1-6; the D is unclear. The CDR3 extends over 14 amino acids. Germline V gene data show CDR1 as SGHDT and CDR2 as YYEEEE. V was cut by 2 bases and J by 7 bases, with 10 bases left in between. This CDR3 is CASSFARENSPLHF. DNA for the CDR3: TGTGCCAGCAGCTTCGCTAGGGAGAATTCACCCCTCCACTTT.

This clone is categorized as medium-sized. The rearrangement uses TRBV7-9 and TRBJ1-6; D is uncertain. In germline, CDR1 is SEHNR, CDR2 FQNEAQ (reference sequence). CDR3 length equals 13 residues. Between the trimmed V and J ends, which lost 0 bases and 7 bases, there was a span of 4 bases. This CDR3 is CASSLAMNSPLHF. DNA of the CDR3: TGTGCCAGCAGCTTAGCCATGAATTCACCCCTCCACTTT.

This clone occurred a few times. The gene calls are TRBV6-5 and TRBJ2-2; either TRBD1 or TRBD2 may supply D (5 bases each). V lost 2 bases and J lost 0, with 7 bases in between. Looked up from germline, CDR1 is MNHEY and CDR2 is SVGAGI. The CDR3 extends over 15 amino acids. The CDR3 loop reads CASSYGTANTGELFF. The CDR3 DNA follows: TGTGCCAGCAGTTACGGGACGGCGAACACCGGGGAGCTGTTTTTT.

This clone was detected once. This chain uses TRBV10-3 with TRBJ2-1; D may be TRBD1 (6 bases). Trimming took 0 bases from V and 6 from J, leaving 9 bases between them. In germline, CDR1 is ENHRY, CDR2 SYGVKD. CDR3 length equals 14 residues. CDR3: CAISESPRGNEQFF. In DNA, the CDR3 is TGTGCCATCAGTGAGTCCCCCAGGGGCAATGAGCAGTTCTTC.

The CDR3 DNA is TGTGCCAGCAGTGTTGAGCGGGGGGGATACAATGAGCAGTTCTTC. Amino acids: CASSVERGGYNEQFF. This chain joins TRBV6-1 and TRBJ2-1; 10 bases map to TRBD2. Trimming cost V 4 bases and J 4 bases; bases outside gene matches: 4. This CDR3 has 15 amino acids. In germline, CDR1 is MNHNS, CDR2 SASEGT.

CDR3 sequence (DNA): TGTGCCAGCAGTGACTCGCGGGCGCGGAGCAATCAGCCCCAGCATTTT. As protein: CASSDSRARSNQPQHF. V gene TRBV6-4 combines with J gene TRBJ1-5; the D is unclear. Germline CDR1 MRHNA, CDR2 SNTAGT. This CDR3 region has 16 residues. Trimming left V 0 bases short and J 1 base short, with 10 bases between.

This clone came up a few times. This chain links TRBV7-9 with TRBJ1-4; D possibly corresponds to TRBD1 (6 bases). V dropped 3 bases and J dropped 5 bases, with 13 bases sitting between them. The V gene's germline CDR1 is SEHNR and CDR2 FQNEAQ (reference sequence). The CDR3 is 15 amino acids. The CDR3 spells CASSFMTGLNEKLFF. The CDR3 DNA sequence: TGTGCCAGCAGCTTTATGACAGGACTAAATGAAAAACTGTTTTTT. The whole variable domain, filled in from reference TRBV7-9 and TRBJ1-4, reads DTGVSQNPRHKITKRGQNVTFRCDPISEHNRLYWYRQTLGQGPEFLTYFQNEAQLEKSRLLSDRFSAERPKGSFSTLEIQRTEQGDSAMYLCASSFMTGLNEKLFFGSGTQLSVL.

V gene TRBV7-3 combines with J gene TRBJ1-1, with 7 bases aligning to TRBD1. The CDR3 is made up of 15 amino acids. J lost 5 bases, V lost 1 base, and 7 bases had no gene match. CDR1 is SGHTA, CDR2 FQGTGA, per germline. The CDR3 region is CASSLKAGGGTEAFF. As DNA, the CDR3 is TGTGCCAGCAGCTTAAAGGCAGGGGGAGGGACTGAAGCTTTCTTT.

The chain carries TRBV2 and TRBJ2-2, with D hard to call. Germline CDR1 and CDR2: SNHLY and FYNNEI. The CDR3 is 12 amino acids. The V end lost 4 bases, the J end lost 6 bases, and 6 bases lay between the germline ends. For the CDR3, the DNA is TGTGCCAGCAGTGGGGGTCCCGGGGAGCTGTTTTTT. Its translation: CASSGGPGELFF.

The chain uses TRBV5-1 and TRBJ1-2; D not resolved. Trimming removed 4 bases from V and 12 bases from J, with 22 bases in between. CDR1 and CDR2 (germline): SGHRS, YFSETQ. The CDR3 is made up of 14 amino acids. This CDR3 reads CASSPEPSAPGDTF. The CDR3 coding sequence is TGCGCCAGCAGCCCCGAACCGTCAGCACCCGGAGACACCTTC. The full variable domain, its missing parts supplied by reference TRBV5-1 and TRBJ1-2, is KAGVTQTPRYLIKTRGQQVTLSCSPISGHRSVSWYQQTPGQGLQFLFEYFSETQRNKGNFPGRFSGRQFSNSRSEMNVSTLELGDSALYLCASSPEPSAPGDTFGSGTRLTVV.